The 12 T cell receptor beta chains in this list originate from one sample, sequenced in a study of T cell responses to AZD1222 COVID-19 vaccine. Sequencing was performed with immunoSEQ multiplex PCR; in TCRdb, only in-frame clones are kept and a portion is missing. In the table there are 95,000 to 150,000 clones, approximately 90% of which are singletons. Here the sequenced sample was peripheral blood, taken on day 0 of AZD1222 vaccination. The receptors stem from an adult in good health.

The J gene is TRBJ2-7, the V gene TRBV19, with TRBD1 identical over 8 bases. Trimming at V came to 5 bases and at J to 0 bases, leaving 6 bases not matched to a gene. Germline CDR1 and CDR2: LNHDA and SQIVND (reference sequence). The CDR3 runs 15 residues. Here the CDR3 reads CASSPRGTGSYEQYF. CDR3 sequence (DNA): TGTGCCAGTAGTCCCCGAGGGACAGGCTCCTACGAGCAGTACTTC.

This rearrangement joins TRBV5-4 to TRBJ1-1, with 9 bases identical to TRBD1. Germline loops: CDR1 SGHNT, CDR2 YYREEE (reference sequence). J lost 8 bases, V lost 4 bases, and 3 bases had no gene match. The CDR3 extends over 12 amino acids. DNA for the CDR3: TGTGCCAGCAGCATGGACAGGGGCGAAGCTTTCTTT. Its protein product is CASSMDRGEAFF.

This clone was detected only once. The chain employs TRBV24-1 and TRBJ1-3, with D perhaps TRBD1 (5 bases). Germline V gene lookup returns CDR1 KGHDR and CDR2 SFDVKD. The length of the CDR3 is 13 residues. The V end lost 10 bases, the J end lost 3 bases, and 12 bases lay between the germline ends. In DNA form, the CDR3 reads TGTGCCACGAGCGACAGTAATGGAAACACCATATATTTT. Protein product: CATSDSNGNTIYF.

The chain recombines TRBV7-9 with TRBJ1-2; D remains ambiguous. The germline V gene encodes CDR1 SEHNR and CDR2 FQNEAQ (reference sequence). V lost 5 bases and J lost 8, with 15 bases in between. The CDR3 runs 13 residues. CDR3 in amino acids: CASSPRESAGYTF. The CDR3 DNA reads TGTGCCAGCAGCCCCCGGGAGTCGGCGGGCTACACCTTC.

The chain employs TRBV7-2 and TRBJ1-6, with 10 bases fitting TRBD1. Trimming at V came to 3 bases and at J to 10 bases, leaving 9 bases not matched to a gene. Germline values: CDR1 SGHTA, CDR2 FQGNSA. The CDR3 is made up of 16 amino acids. CDR3 loop: CASSLTGGPARSPLHF. In nucleotides, the CDR3 is TGTGCCAGCAGCTTGACAGGGGGCCCGGCGAGATCACCCCTCCACTTT.

This rearrangement joins TRBV24-1 to TRBJ2-2; TRBD2 agrees at 13 bases. Looked up from germline, CDR1 is KGHDR and CDR2 is SFDVKD. The CDR3 sequence is 17 residues long. The trim removed 4 bases at V and 3 bases at J, leaving 4 bases unmatched. The CDR3 DNA is TGTGCCACCAGTGACTGGACTAGCGGGAGACACACCGGGGAGCTGTTTTTT. This encodes CATSDWTSGRHTGELFF.

The rearrangement joins TRBV3-1 (or the pseudogene TRBV3-2) to TRBJ1-2; TRBD1 agrees at 7 bases. The V gene's germline CDR1 is LGHDT and CDR2 YNNKEL (reference sequence). The junction had 16 bases not matched to a gene; V was cut back by 4 bases and J by 8 bases. The length of the CDR3 is 16 residues. The CDR3 DNA follows: TGTGCCAGCAGCCTCCTAGGGACAGACTGGGTCGGGGGCTACACCTTC. This sequence encodes CASSLLGTDWVGGYTF.

In nucleotides, the CDR3 is TGTGCCAGCAGCCCCTGGGGAGGAAACACCCTCCACTTT. This encodes CASSPWGGNTLHF. The V gene is TRBV12-3 or TRBV12-4, the J gene TRBJ1-6; D uncertain. This CDR3 region has 13 residues. V was cut by 6 bases and J by 14 bases, with 17 bases left in between.

The genes are TRBV3-1 (or the pseudogene TRBV3-2) and TRBJ2-1; tentative D call: TRBD2 (5 bases). This CDR3 has 15 residues. V was trimmed by 0 bases and J by 7 bases, leaving 13 bases between them. The germline V gene has CDR1 LGHDT and CDR2 YNNKEL (reference sequence). The CDR3, as DNA: TGTGCCAGCAGCCAAGATACCGGACTTCGGAATGAGCAGTTCTTC. Translating it yields CASSQDTGLRNEQFF.

The rearrangement links TRBV9 to TRBJ1-1; TRBD1 matches 7 bases. The CDR3 extends over 14 amino acids. Germline CDR1 and CDR2: SGDLS and YYNGEE. Trimming took 0 bases from V and 6 from J; bases not matched to a gene: 5. CDR3 region: CASSVALTGPEAFF. The CDR3 DNA sequence: TGTGCCAGCAGCGTAGCCCTGACAGGGCCTGAAGCTTTCTTT.

This clone was detected only once. The chain carries TRBV3-1 (or the pseudogene TRBV3-2) and TRBJ2-1; 14 bases map to TRBD2. Germline CDR1 reads LGHDT; CDR2 reads YNNKEL (reference sequence). The CDR3 is 19 amino acids. Trimming at V came to 4 bases and at J to 8 bases, leaving 16 bases not matched to a gene. CDR3: CASSPDRIPGLAGVDEQFF. The CDR3 DNA sequence: TGTGCCAGCAGCCCCGACAGGATCCCGGGACTAGCGGGAGTAGATGAGCAGTTCTTC.

The CDR3 reads CASSQDRGATGLYYGYTF. The CDR3 DNA sequence: TGCGCCAGCAGCCAAGATCGGGGGGCGACAGGGTTGTACTATGGCTACACCTTC. The V and J genes are TRBV4-3 and TRBJ1-2, with 7 bases aligning to TRBD1. The V segment lost 0 bases and the J segment 3 bases; nucleotides outside the gene matches: 13. Germline V CDR1 and CDR2: LGHNA, YSLEER. There are 18 residues in the CDR3.